The T cell receptor beta chain described here comes from a study of OX40 agonist ivuxolimab in advanced cancers. Assay: immunoSEQ multiplex PCR; the TCRdb copy retains only in-frame clones and omits some. The sample shows 80,000 or so clones, around 90% of them seen only once. The sample consisted of CD4+ or CD8+ T cells sorted from blood, taken in a trial of the OX40 agonist ivuxolimab. The receptor was isolated from an adult with an advanced solid tumor such as melanoma, head and neck, liver or kidney cancer.

CDR3 in amino acids: CASSDYNEQFF. CDR3 bases: TGTGCCAGCAGTGACTACAATGAGCAGTTCTTC. This rearrangement joins TRBV16 to TRBJ2-1; D remains ambiguous. This CDR3 is built from 11 residues. V was pared by 6 bases and J by 3 bases, with 3 bases between. Germline V gene data show CDR1 as KGHSY and CDR2 as FQNENV.